Listed below are T cell receptor beta chains from one sample, sequenced in a study of T cell changes during pregnancy in multiple sclerosis. Profiling relied on immunoSEQ multiplex PCR, and the TCRdb table lists in-frame clones only, not all of them. The sample has about 71,000 clones, more than 85% seen once. The specimen was CD8+ T cells from peripheral blood mononuclear cells, collected before pregnancy. All receptors come from a female donor with multiple sclerosis, enrolled in a pregnancy study. CDR3s include the opening cysteine and the closing phenylalanine or tryptophan. Each record gives: J gene, V gene, CDR3 length, D gene, CDR3 protein, CDR3 DNA. A D gene is named only where the DNA matches it firmly.

J gene: TRBJ2-7
V gene: TRBV5-1
CDR3 length: 14
D gene: TRBD1
CDR3 protein: CASSGTGQSYEQYF
CDR3 DNA: TGCGCCAGCAGCGGGACAGGGCAGTCCTACGAGCAGTACTTC

J gene: TRBJ1-2
V gene: TRBV29-1
CDR3 length: 12
D gene: TRBD1
CDR3 protein: CSALGGWDGYTF
CDR3 DNA: TGCAGCGCCCTAGGGGGCTGGGATGGCTACACCTTC

J gene: TRBJ2-2
V gene: TRBV5-1
CDR3 length: 16
D gene: TRBD2
CDR3 protein: CASSLALRGDTGELFF
CDR3 DNA: TGCGCCAGCAGCTTGGCCCTACGGGGGGACACCGGGGAGCTGTTTTTT

J gene: TRBJ2-5
V gene: TRBV7-8
CDR3 length: 14
D gene: .
CDR3 protein: CASGGAGTRETQYF
CDR3 DNA: TGTGCCAGCGGAGGCGCGGGGACGCGGGAGACCCAGTACTTC

J gene: TRBJ2-1
V gene: TRBV11-1
CDR3 length: 14
D gene: TRBD1
CDR3 protein: CASSRTGNYNEQFF
CDR3 DNA: TGTGCCAGCAGCCGGACAGGAAATTACAATGAGCAGTTCTTC

J gene: TRBJ2-5
V gene: TRBV13
CDR3 length: 14
D gene: .
CDR3 protein: CASSSWTGQETQYF
CDR3 DNA: TGTGCCAGCAGCTCCTGGACTGGCCAAGAGACCCAGTACTTC

J gene: TRBJ1-1
V gene: TRBV19
CDR3 length: 13
D gene: TRBD1
CDR3 protein: CASSIPGGREAFF
CDR3 DNA: TGTGCCAGTAGTATACCAGGGGGAAGGGAAGCTTTCTTT

J gene: TRBJ2-1
V gene: TRBV19
CDR3 length: 15
D gene: .
CDR3 protein: CASRNTVPFGNEQFF
CDR3 DNA: TGTGCCAGTCGCAACACAGTCCCCTTTGGGAATGAGCAGTTCTTC

J gene: TRBJ2-1
V gene: TRBV5-3
CDR3 length: 19
D gene: TRBD1
CDR3 protein: CARSLGMDREVGAYNEQFF
CDR3 DNA: TGTGCCAGAAGCTTGGGAATGGACAGGGAGGTTGGGGCCTACAATGAGCAGTTCTTC

J gene: TRBJ2-1
V gene: TRBV9
CDR3 length: 12
D gene: TRBD2
CDR3 protein: CASSVGGTEQFF
CDR3 DNA: TGTGCCAGCAGCGTGGGGGGGACTGAGCAGTTCTTC

J gene: TRBJ2-7
V gene: TRBV9
CDR3 length: 13
D gene: .
CDR3 protein: CASSVEGNYEQYF
CDR3 DNA: TGTGCCAGCAGCGTAGAGGGGAACTACGAGCAGTACTTC

J gene: TRBJ1-2
V gene: TRBV6-5
CDR3 length: 12
D gene: .
CDR3 protein: CASRLYGYGYTF
CDR3 DNA: TGTGCCAGCAGGTTATACGGCTATGGCTACACCTTC

J gene: TRBJ2-2
V gene: TRBV7-6
CDR3 length: 15
D gene: TRBD1
CDR3 protein: CASSEYGQAIGELFF
CDR3 DNA: TGTGCCAGCAGCGAGTATGGACAGGCGATCGGGGAGCTGTTTTTT

J gene: TRBJ2-1
V gene: TRBV18
CDR3 length: 14
D gene: TRBD2
CDR3 protein: CASSPSGEGNEQFF
CDR3 DNA: TGTGCCAGCTCACCGAGCGGGGAGGGAAATGAGCAGTTCTTC

J gene: TRBJ1-4
V gene: TRBV4-1
CDR3 length: 16
D gene: TRBD1
CDR3 protein: CASSQDLRQGDEKLFF
CDR3 DNA: TGCGCCAGCAGCCAAGATCTTCGGCAGGGGGATGAAAAACTGTTTTTT

J gene: TRBJ2-3
V gene: TRBV19
CDR3 length: 17
D gene: TRBD1
CDR3 protein: CATSRRTGGYSTDTQYF
CDR3 DNA: TGTGCCACTTCCCGCAGAACAGGGGGGTACAGCACAGATACGCAGTATTTT

J gene: TRBJ2-7
V gene: TRBV7-9
CDR3 length: 13
D gene: .
CDR3 protein: CASSFRVHYEQYF
CDR3 DNA: TGTGCCAGCAGCTTTCGGGTTCACTACGAGCAGTACTTC